Listed here are 14 T cell receptor beta chains from one sample, sequenced in a study of T cells in Graves' hyperthyroidism and ophthalmopathy. RNA transcripts gave rise to amplified TCR beta CDR3 regions. First-round RT-PCR with HTBI primers amplified the TCR CDR3 region. TCRdb reprocessed the multiplex PCR reads via MiXCR and lists one record per CDR3 protein. The sample yields 300,000 to 450,000 distinct CDR3 sequences, approximately 15% seen once. The sample consisted of blood. These receptors all stem from a woman aged 60-75 years with Graves' hyperthyroidism.

This clonotype was picked up many times. This sequence joins TRBV6-1 and TRBJ2-3; either TRBD1 or TRBD2 may fit D (5 bases each). Per the germline V gene, CDR1 is MNHNS and CDR2 is SASEGT. The CDR3 runs to 12 residues. Between the trimmed V and J ends, which lost 4 bases and 9 bases, there was a span of 11 bases. Here the CDR3 reads CASSAWGRTQYF. CDR3 DNA: TGTGCCAGCAGTGCCTGGGGGAGAACGCAGTATTTT.

This clonotype has at least ten counts. J is TRBJ2-5 and V is TRBV20-1; 8 bases line up with TRBD2. Germline trimming cut 0 bases from V and 5 bases from J; bases unmatched to any gene: 8. Per germline, CDR1 DFQATT and CDR2 SNEGSKA (reference sequence). This CDR3 region has 15 residues. The CDR3 region has the DNA TGCAGTGCTAGAGATCAGAGCGGGAGTGGGGAGACCCAGTACTTC. Residues: CSARDQSGSGETQYF.

This clonotype was seen at least ten times. The rearrangement uses TRBV20-1 and TRBJ1-5; 10 bases are shared with TRBD1. The CDR3 totals 16 residues. Unmatched junction bases numbered 11, after V lost 2 bases and J lost 7 bases. Germline V lookup: CDR1 DFQATT, CDR2 SNEGSKA (reference sequence). CDR3 DNA sequence: TGCAGTGCTAGACGGGACAGGGGCGCACTACGACAGCCCCAGCATTTT. The encoded protein is CSARRDRGALRQPQHF.

This clonotype was recorded at least ten times. The gene calls are TRBV13 and TRBJ1-6; possible D gene TRBD1, 5 bases. Germline CDR1 reads PRHDT; CDR2 reads FYEKMQ (reference sequence). The CDR3 consists of 15 residues. Trimming removed 5 bases from V and 8 bases from J, with 16 bases in between. The CDR3 DNA reads TGTGCCAGCAGCCCCACCGGCAGGGATGATTCACCCCTCCACTTT. Protein sequence: CASSPTGRDDSPLHF. The whole variable domain, remainder taken from reference TRBV13 and TRBJ1-6, is AAGVIQSPRHLIKEKRETATLKCYPIPRHDTVYWYQQGPGQDPQFLISFYEKMQSDKGSIPDRFSAQQFSDYHSELNMSSLELGDSALYFCASSPTGRDDSPLHFGNGTRLTVT.

A few counts support this clonotype. The chain links TRBV19 to TRBJ2-3; 8 bases line up with TRBD1. CDR3 length: 16 residues. Looked up from germline, CDR1 is LNHDA and CDR2 is SQIVND (reference sequence). The J segment lost 3 bases and the V segment lost 8 bases, leaving 13 bases of the junction unmatched. The CDR3 nucleotides are TGTGCCAGTCGAAGTGGGCAGGGGGCGGGGACAGATACGCAGTATTTT. Translating it yields CASRSGQGAGTDTQYF.

V and J are TRBV19 and TRBJ1-4; D gene ambiguous. CDR1 is LNHDA, CDR2 SQIVND, per germline (reference sequence). The CDR3 contains 12 residues. Trimming took off 11 bases at V and 8 bases at J, with 15 bases between the two ends. The DNA for the CDR3 is TGTGCCCACGACCGCGAATGGGAAAAACTGTTTTTT. As protein: CAHDREWEKLFF. Full variable domain (outside the CDR3, taken from reference TRBV19 and TRBJ1-4): DGGITQSPKYLFRKEGQNVTLSCEQNLNHDAMYWYRQDPGQGLRLIYYSQIVNDFQKGDIAEGYSVSREKKESFPLTVTSAQKNPTAFYLCAHDREWEKLFFGSGTQLSVL.

This clonotype was observed a handful of times. The chain couples TRBV5-8 to TRBJ2-1, with 14 bases lining up with TRBD2. The CDR3 totals 19 residues. V lost 4 bases to trimming and J lost 2 bases; unmatched junction nucleotides: 11. Germline V CDR1 and CDR2: SGHTS, YDEGEE. In DNA, the CDR3 is TGTGCCAGCAGCCGGACCTTGACTAGCGGGAGGGGGGCCTACAATGAGCAGTTCTTC. Residues: CASSRTLTSGRGAYNEQFF. Full variable domain (missing parts from reference TRBV5-8 and TRBJ2-1): EAGVTQSPTHLIKTRGQQATLRCSPISGHTSVYWYQQALGLGLQFLLWYDEGEERNRGNFPPRFSGRQFPNYSSELNVNALELEDSALYLCASSRTLTSGRGAYNEQFFGPGTRLTVL.

The V call is TRBV3-1, the J call TRBJ2-5; 10 positions match TRBD2. This CDR3 is 14 amino acids long. The V gene end was trimmed by 4 bases and the J gene end by 14 bases; junction bases not matched to a gene: 13. CDR1 is LGHDT and CDR2 is YNNKEL in the germline V gene (reference sequence). The CDR3 DNA reads as TGTGCCAGCAGCCCAAGAACCGGGACTAGCGACACTTACTTC. Amino acids: CASSPRTGTSDTYF.

Details on this clonotype: This clone may be a read error of a much larger clone one base away. The genes are TRBV10-1 and TRBJ2-5; D unclear. The J call is in doubt because the DNA end fits TRBJ2-1 better. The germline V gene has CDR1 WNHNN and CDR2 SYGVQD (reference sequence). The CDR3 runs to 11 residues. CDR3 DNA: TGCGCCAGCAGTGACTCGGAGACCCAGTTCTTC. This translates into CASSDSETQFF.

This chain uses TRBV3-1 with TRBJ1-4; TRBD1 matches at 9 bases. CDR3 length: 16 residues. Germline V CDR1 and CDR2: LGHDT, YNNKEL (reference sequence). J lost 10 bases, V lost 3 bases, and 12 bases had no gene match. The chain's CDR3 is CASSHTQRDRDRKLFF. CDR3 nucleotide sequence: TGTGCCAGCAGCCATACCCAGCGGGACAGGGACAGAAAACTGTTTTTT.

This clonotype was observed at least ten times. The rearrangement links TRBV11-2 to TRBJ2-5; 10 positions agree with TRBD2. Looked up from germline, CDR1 is SGHAT and CDR2 is FQNNGV. This CDR3 comprises 15 residues. V shed 6 bases, J shed 7 bases, and the junction held 11 bases outside the gene matches. CDR3 bases: TGTGCCAGCAGTCCTCTAGCGGGAGACTGGGGGACCCAGTACTTC. Translating gives CASSPLAGDWGTQYF. The full variable domain, with the rest looked up from reference TRBV11-2 and TRBJ2-5, is EAGVAQSPRYKIIEKRQSVAFWCNPISGHATLYWYQQILGQGPKLLIQFQNNGVVDDSQLPKDRFSAERLKGVDSTLKIQPAKLEDSAVYLCASSPLAGDWGTQYFGPGTRLLVL.

In regard to this clonotype: Possible read error: a much larger clone is one base away. The chain couples TRBV5-1 to TRBJ2-3, with 8 bases aligning to TRBD2. V was pared by 0 bases and J by 5 bases, with 2 bases of the junction left unmatched. Germline CDR1 is SGHRS and CDR2 is YFSETQ. CDR3 length: 14 amino acids. The CDR3: CASSLAAGGDTQYF. DNA of the CDR3: TGCGCCAGCAGCTTGGCCGCGGGGGGAGATACGCAGTATTTT.

The rearrangement uses TRBV3-1 and TRBJ2-5; tentatively, D is TRBD1 or TRBD2 (5 bases each). The CDR3 has 15 residues. Germline-derived CDR1 and CDR2 are LGHDT and YNNKEL (reference sequence). Trimming removed 6 bases at V and 2 bases at J, with 16 bases between. This CDR3 reads CASSTSGRNQETQYF. As DNA, the CDR3 is TGTGCCAGCAGTACCTCGGGACGGAATCAAGAGACCCAGTACTTC.

This clonotype was detected many times. V is TRBV7-3 and J is TRBJ2-1; 9 bases match TRBD2. The germline V gene has CDR1 SGHTA and CDR2 FQGTGA. The CDR3 contains 14 residues. J lost 5 bases, V lost 2 bases, and 1 base had no gene match. As DNA, the CDR3 is TGTGCCAGCAGCTTACGACTAGCGGACAATGAGCAGTTCTTC. Its translation is CASSLRLADNEQFF.